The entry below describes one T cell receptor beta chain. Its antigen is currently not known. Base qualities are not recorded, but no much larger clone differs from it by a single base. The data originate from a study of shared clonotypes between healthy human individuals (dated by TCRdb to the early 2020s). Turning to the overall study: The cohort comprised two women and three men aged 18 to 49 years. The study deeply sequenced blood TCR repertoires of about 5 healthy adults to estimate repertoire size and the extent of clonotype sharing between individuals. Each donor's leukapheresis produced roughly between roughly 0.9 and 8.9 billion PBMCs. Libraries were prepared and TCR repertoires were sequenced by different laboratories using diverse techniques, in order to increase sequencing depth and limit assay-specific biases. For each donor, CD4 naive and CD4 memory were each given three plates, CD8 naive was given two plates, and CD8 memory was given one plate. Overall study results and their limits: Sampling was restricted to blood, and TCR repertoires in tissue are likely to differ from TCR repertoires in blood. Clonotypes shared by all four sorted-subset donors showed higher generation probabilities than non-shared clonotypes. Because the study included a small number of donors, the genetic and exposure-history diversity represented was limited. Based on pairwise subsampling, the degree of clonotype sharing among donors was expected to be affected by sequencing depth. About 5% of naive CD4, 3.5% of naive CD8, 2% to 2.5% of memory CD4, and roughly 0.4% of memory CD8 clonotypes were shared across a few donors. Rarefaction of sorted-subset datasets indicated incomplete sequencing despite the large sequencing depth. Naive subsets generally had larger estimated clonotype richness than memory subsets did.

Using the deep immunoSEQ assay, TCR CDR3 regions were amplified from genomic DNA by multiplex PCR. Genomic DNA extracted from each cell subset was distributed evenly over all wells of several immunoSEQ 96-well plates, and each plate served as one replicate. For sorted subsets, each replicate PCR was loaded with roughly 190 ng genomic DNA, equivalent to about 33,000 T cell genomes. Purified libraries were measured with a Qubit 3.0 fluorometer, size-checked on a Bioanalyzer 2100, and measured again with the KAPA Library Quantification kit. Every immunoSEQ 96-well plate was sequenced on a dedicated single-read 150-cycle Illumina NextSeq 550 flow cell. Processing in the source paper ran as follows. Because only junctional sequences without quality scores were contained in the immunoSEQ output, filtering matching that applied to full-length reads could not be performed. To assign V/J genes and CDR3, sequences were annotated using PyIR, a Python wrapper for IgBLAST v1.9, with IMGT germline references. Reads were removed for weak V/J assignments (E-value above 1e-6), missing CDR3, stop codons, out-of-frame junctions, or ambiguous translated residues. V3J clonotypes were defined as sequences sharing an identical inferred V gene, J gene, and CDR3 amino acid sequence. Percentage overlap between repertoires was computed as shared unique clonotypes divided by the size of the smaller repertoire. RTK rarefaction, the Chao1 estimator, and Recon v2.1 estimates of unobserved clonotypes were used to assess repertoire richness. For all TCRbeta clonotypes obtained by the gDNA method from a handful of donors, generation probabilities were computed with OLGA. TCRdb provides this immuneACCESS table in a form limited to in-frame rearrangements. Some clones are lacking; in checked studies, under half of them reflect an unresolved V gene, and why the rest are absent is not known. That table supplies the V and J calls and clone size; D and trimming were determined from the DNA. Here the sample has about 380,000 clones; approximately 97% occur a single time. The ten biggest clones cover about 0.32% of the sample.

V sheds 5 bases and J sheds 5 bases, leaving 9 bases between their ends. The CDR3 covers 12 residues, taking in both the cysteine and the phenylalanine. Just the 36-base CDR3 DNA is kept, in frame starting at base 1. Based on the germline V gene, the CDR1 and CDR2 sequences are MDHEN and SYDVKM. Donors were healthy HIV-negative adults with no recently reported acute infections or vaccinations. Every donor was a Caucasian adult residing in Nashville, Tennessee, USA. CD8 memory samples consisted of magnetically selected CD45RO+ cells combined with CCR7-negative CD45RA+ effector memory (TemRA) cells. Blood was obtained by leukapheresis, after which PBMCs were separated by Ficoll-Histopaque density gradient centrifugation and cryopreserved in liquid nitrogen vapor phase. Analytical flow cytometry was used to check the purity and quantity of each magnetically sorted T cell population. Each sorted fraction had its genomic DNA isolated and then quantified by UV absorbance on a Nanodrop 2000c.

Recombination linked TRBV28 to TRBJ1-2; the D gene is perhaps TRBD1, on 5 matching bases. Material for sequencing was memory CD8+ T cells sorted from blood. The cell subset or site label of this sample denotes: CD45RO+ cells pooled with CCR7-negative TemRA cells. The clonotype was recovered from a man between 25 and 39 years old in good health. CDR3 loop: CASSPDRYGYTF. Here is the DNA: TGTGCCAGCAGTCCTGACAGATATGGCTACACCTTC.